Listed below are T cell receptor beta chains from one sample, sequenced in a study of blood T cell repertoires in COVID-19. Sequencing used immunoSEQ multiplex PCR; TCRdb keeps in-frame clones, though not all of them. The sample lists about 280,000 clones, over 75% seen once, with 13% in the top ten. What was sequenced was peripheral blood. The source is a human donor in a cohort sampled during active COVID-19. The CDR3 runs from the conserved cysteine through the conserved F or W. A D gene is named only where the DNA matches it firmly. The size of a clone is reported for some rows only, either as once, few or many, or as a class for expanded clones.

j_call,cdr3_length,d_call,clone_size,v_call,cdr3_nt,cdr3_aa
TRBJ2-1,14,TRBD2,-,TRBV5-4,TGTGCCAGCAGCTTTGGGGGGGGATACAATGAGCAGTTCTTC,CASSFGGGYNEQFF
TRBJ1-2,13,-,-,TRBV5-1,TGCGCCAGCAGCTTCACAGGGTTGTCGGGCTACACCTTC,CASSFTGLSGYTF
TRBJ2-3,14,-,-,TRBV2,TGTGCCAGCAGCTCACTCCTTAGCACAGATACGCAGTATTTT,CASSSLLSTDTQYF
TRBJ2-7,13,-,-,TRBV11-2,TGTGCCAGCAGGACAAGGGGCAGGAACGAGCAGTACTTC,CASRTRGRNEQYF
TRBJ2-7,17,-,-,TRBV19,TGTGCCAGTAGTATAGAGGGAGGGACAGGTCAACCGTACGAGCAGTACTTC,CASSIEGGTGQPYEQYF
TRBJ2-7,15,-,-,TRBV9,TGTGCCAGCAGCGTAACTCACAGCCCGTCCTACGAGCAGTACTTC,CASSVTHSPSYEQYF
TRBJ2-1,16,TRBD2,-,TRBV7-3,TGTGCCAGCAGCCATTTAGCGGGAGTCCCCTACAATGAGCAGTTCTTC,CASSHLAGVPYNEQFF
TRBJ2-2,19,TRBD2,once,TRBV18,TGTGCCAGCTCACCACCTTGGGACGGGACTAGCGTACACACCGGGGAGCTGTTTTTT,CASSPPWDGTSVHTGELFF
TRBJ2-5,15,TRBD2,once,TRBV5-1,TGCGCCAGCAGCCAATCTTACGGCGGGAGCGAGACCCAGTACTTC,CASSQSYGGSETQYF
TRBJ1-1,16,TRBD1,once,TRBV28,TGTGCCAGCAGTTCCTACGGACAGGGGGCTTTAACTGAAGCTTTCTTT,CASSSYGQGALTEAFF
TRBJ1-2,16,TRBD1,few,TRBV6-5,TGTGCCAGCAGTTTCCCACAGGGGCAACTTAACTATGGCTACACCTTC,CASSFPQGQLNYGYTF
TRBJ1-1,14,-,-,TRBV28,TGTGCCAGCAGTTTCTCGGGGTTGTGGACTGAAGCTTTCTTT,CASSFSGLWTEAFF
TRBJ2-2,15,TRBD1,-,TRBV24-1,TGTGCCACCAGTGAGGCAGGGGGCGCAGTAGGGGAGCTGTTTTTT,CATSEAGGAVGELFF
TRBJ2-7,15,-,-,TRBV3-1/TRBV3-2,TGTGCCAGCAGCCAAGCATCGACAGACCCCGACGAGCAGTACTTC,CASSQASTDPDEQYF
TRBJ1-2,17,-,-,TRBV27,TGTGCCAGCAGTCCCCCCCGTTCAACAGGGAGCAACTATGGCTACACCTTC,CASSPPRSTGSNYGYTF
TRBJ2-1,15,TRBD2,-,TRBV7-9,TGTGCCAGCGGCCGCCGGGGACTAGCGGACAATGAGCAGTTCTTC,CASGRRGLADNEQFF